This TCR beta chain was captured in a study of blood T cell repertoires in COVID-19. Study summary: Material from acute and convalescent COVID-19 was sourced from the United States, Italy and Spain. T cells, B-cell-depleted T cells, or PBMCs provided the cDNA or gDNA that served as material.

This CDR3 is 14 amino acids long. The germline V gene has CDR1 WNHNN and CDR2 SYGVQD (reference sequence). With V trimmed by 7 bases and J by 6 bases, 6 bases remained unmatched. Repertoires were generated with immunoSEQ multiplex PCR, while TCRdb's copy carries only in-frame clones and drops some. The data show 150,000 or so clones, 70% to 90% seen once. Participant age was roughly 18 to 89 years, and participants resided in 24 US areas. Cohort 3 donors counted as recovered after two negative PCRs, clearance, or resolved symptoms. This receptor was obtained from a woman in her 50s who had recovered from COVID-19. Sample: PBMCs or T cells enriched from blood (not recorded which). The chain uses TRBV10-1 and TRBJ2-3; 11 bases are a match to TRBD1. The CDR3 nucleotides read TGCGCCAGCACCGGGGACAGGGGGGCCGATACGCAGTATTTT. The encoded protein is CASTGDRGADTQYF.